This is a list of T cell receptor beta chains from one sample in a study of blood T cell repertoires in COVID-19. Measured with immunoSEQ multiplex PCR; TCRdb has only the in-frame clones, and not every one. The data hold about 210,000 clones, with 80% to 90% observed a single time. Input material: peripheral blood. These receptors all stem from an elderly woman with COVID-19, enrolled during active disease. CDR3s include the opening cysteine and the closing phenylalanine or tryptophan. The D gene is left open where the match is weak. Clone size, where shown, is once, few, many, or a class for clones that have expanded.

V	J	size	D	DNA	CDR3
TRBV30	TRBJ2-1	NA	NA	TGTGCCTGGAGTGTGCTATCTCAGGGAGGAGAGCAGTTCTTC	CAWSVLSQGGEQFF
TRBV12-3/TRBV12-4	TRBJ1-6	NA	NA	TGTGCCAGCAGTTTGAGTGATTCACCCCTCCACTTT	CASSLSDSPLHF
TRBV7-9	TRBJ1-2	NA	NA	TGTGCCAGCAGCTCTGTGGCGCTCAGCGAACATGGCTACACCTTC	CASSSVALSEHGYTF
TRBV7-9	TRBJ1-3	NA	NA	TGTGCCAGCAGCTCCGGCGGACAGTCTGGAAACACCATATATTTT	CASSSGGQSGNTIYF
TRBV5-4	TRBJ2-2	NA	TRBD2	TGTGCCAGCAGCTTACGGGGGGGGGCCCCCGGGGAGCTGTTTTTT	CASSLRGGAPGELFF
TRBV10-1	TRBJ1-2	few	NA	TGCGCCAGCAGGAATACAGGACGCTACACCTTC	CASRNTGRYTF
TRBV24-1	TRBJ2-5	NA	TRBD1	TGTGCCACCAGTGAAGCAGGGGGAGCGGAGACCCAGTACTTC	CATSEAGGAETQYF
TRBV5-1	TRBJ2-7	few	NA	TGCGCCAGCTCGGAGGGTTACGAGCAGTACTTC	CASSEGYEQYF
TRBV7-9	TRBJ2-5	NA	TRBD1	TGTGCCAGCAGCGCCGGACAGGGGAGGACCCAGTACTTC	CASSAGQGRTQYF
TRBV12-3/TRBV12-4	TRBJ1-1	NA	NA	TGTGCCAGCACCGCTCGAGGGAACACTGAAGCTTTCTTT	CASTARGNTEAFF
TRBV5-4	TRBJ1-1	NA	NA	TGTGCCAGCAGCCCGGACGGGGGGGGCCTAACTGAAGCTTTCTTT	CASSPDGGGLTEAFF
TRBV18	TRBJ1-2	few	TRBD1	TGTGCCAGCTCACCGGAGGGACAGAGCTATGGCTACACCTTC	CASSPEGQSYGYTF
TRBV3-1/TRBV3-2	TRBJ1-1	NA	NA	TGTGCCAGCAGAAACAGGGACACTGAAGCTTTCTTT	CASRNRDTEAFF
TRBV27	TRBJ2-2	few	NA	TGTGCCAGCAGTTTTGGGAGCTGGAACACCGGGGAGCTGTTTTTT	CASSFGSWNTGELFF
TRBV7-6	TRBJ2-6	NA	TRBD1	TGTGCCAGCAGCTTAGGAGGGACAGCCTCTGGGGCCAACGTCCTGACTTTC	CASSLGGTASGANVLTF
TRBV20-1	TRBJ1-5	once	NA	TGCAGTGCTAGTAGAGGTGCGGATCAGCCCCAGCATTTT	CSASRGADQPQHF
TRBV7-9	TRBJ1-2	NA	NA	TGTGCCAGCAGCTTTACGGAGGCGAGGGGCTACACCTTC	CASSFTEARGYTF
TRBV28	TRBJ2-7	few	TRBD2	TGTGCCACCAGACCCGGGGGGTACGAGCAGTACTTC	CATRPGGYEQYF
TRBV28	TRBJ1-2	once	NA	TGTGCCAGCAGTTTACTCAAAAGAGGGGGGGGCTATGGCTACACCTTC	CASSLLKRGGGYGYTF
TRBV7-2	TRBJ2-7	NA	TRBD1	TGTGCCAGCAGCTACCCTGGGACAGCCTACGAGCAGTACTTC	CASSYPGTAYEQYF
TRBV5-6	TRBJ2-2	NA	NA	TGTGCCAGCAGCTTACGCAGGACTAAGGACGGGGAGCTGTTTTTT	CASSLRRTKDGELFF
TRBV27	TRBJ2-7	NA	NA	TGTGCCAGCAGTTTACAGGGGCTCTCCTACGAGCAGTACTTC	CASSLQGLSYEQYF
TRBV6-5	TRBJ2-7	NA	NA	TGTGCCAGCAGTTATCAGGGTGTAAGGTACGAGCAGTACTTC	CASSYQGVRYEQYF
TRBV6-5	TRBJ2-2	NA	NA	TGTGCCGAGGCAGCGAACACCGGGGAGCTGTTTTTT	CAEAANTGELFF
TRBV2	TRBJ1-2	NA	NA	TGTGCCAGTTATCACAGTGGACTTGCCGGCTACACCTTC	CASYHSGLAGYTF
TRBV12-2	TRBJ1-2	NA	NA	TGTGCAAGTCGCTTAGCGTTGGGCCAGGGGAATGGCTACACCTTC	CASRLALGQGNGYTF
TRBV6-1	TRBJ1-1	NA	NA	TGTGCCAGCAGTGAATACGTTACGGGGAGCACTGAAGCTTTCTTT	CASSEYVTGSTEAFF
TRBV27	TRBJ1-5	NA	TRBD1	TGTGCCAGCGTCCACCTCGGACAGGGAGCAAATCAGCCCCAGCATTTT	CASVHLGQGANQPQHF
TRBV10-3	TRBJ1-2	few	TRBD1	TGTGCCATCAACGTACAGGGGGCAAGGAATGGCTACACCTTC	CAINVQGARNGYTF
TRBV19	TRBJ1-5	NA	NA	TGTGCCAGTAGTATACAGGGACTGCTCCTTCAGCCCCAGCATTTT	CASSIQGLLLQPQHF
TRBV29-1	TRBJ1-1	NA	NA	TGCAGCGTCGGACGGGGTCGGAACACTGAAGCTTTCTTT	CSVGRGRNTEAFF
TRBV28	TRBJ2-3	few	TRBD2	TGTGCCATACTACGGGGGGGCGGCGCAGATACGCAGTATTTT	CAILRGGGADTQYF
TRBV20-1	TRBJ2-7	NA	TRBD2	TGCAGTGGGACGGGGGGCTACGAGCAGTACTTC	CSGTGGYEQYF
TRBV18	TRBJ1-1	NA	TRBD1	TGTGCCAGCTCACCGGGACAGAAGCTGAACACTGAAGCTTTCTTT	CASSPGQKLNTEAFF
TRBV23-1	TRBJ1-4	once	NA	TGCGCCAGCAACGAGCTAACTAATGAAAAACTGTTTTTT	CASNELTNEKLFF
TRBV5-1	TRBJ1-3	NA	NA	TGCGCCAGCAGCTTAAGCAGGGTGGACACCATATATTTT	CASSLSRVDTIYF
TRBV6-6	TRBJ2-7	NA	NA	TGTGCCAGCAGTTACAAGACTGGTGGCTCCTACGAGCAGTACTTC	CASSYKTGGSYEQYF
TRBV10-3	TRBJ2-7	NA	TRBD1	TGTGCCATCAGGGGGTTGGGGACAGGGTCCTCCTACGAGCAGTACTTC	CAIRGLGTGSSYEQYF
TRBV5-1	TRBJ2-5	NA	NA	TGCGCCAGCAGCCTACAAGAGACCCAGTACTTC	CASSLQETQYF
TRBV5-1	TRBJ2-2	few	NA	TGCGCCAGCAGCTTGGGTGAGGGGAACACCGGGGAGCTGTTTTTT	CASSLGEGNTGELFF
TRBV7-2	TRBJ1-3	NA	NA	TGTGCCAGCAGCTTTTACGGCTCTGGAAACACCATATATTTT	CASSFYGSGNTIYF
TRBV6-1	TRBJ1-3	NA	TRBD1	TGTGCCAGCAGTGAAAGGCCCCCGGACAGGGGAATTGGAAACACCATATATTTT	CASSERPPDRGIGNTIYF
TRBV2	TRBJ2-5	NA	TRBD2	TGTGCCAGCAGTCCTAGCGGGGGGGCCCAAGAGACCCAGTACTTC	CASSPSGGAQETQYF
TRBV27	TRBJ2-7	NA	TRBD1	TGTGCCAGCAGTAGGACAGGACAGGACCTTTACGAGCAGTACTTC	CASSRTGQDLYEQYF
TRBV11-3	TRBJ2-7	few	TRBD2	TGTGCCAGCAGCTCGAGCGGGGGGAGCTCCTACGAGCAGTACTTC	CASSSSGGSSYEQYF
TRBV3-1/TRBV3-2	TRBJ1-2	few	NA	TGTGCCAGCAGCCAAGAGGGCCCCTATGGCTACACCTTC	CASSQEGPYGYTF
TRBV7-8	TRBJ1-5	NA	TRBD1	TGTGCCAGCAGCGTCGGGACAGGAGGGAATCAGCCCCAGCATTTT	CASSVGTGGNQPQHF
TRBV2	TRBJ1-2	NA	NA	TGTGCCAGCATCAGACTGGAGTCCGGTGGCTACACCTTC	CASIRLESGGYTF
TRBV3-1/TRBV3-2	TRBJ1-6	NA	NA	TGTGCCAGCAGCCAAGCTTTCCGGGGAGGTTCACCCCTCCACTTT	CASSQAFRGGSPLHF
TRBV7-9	TRBJ2-3	NA	NA	TGTGCCAGCAGCTTAGGTAGCCAGGGTGGAGATACGCAGTATTTT	CASSLGSQGGDTQYF
TRBV2	TRBJ1-1	few	NA	TGTGCCAGCAGTGGCGGGGTCCCGGTGGGCACTGAAGCTTTCTTT	CASSGGVPVGTEAFF
TRBV5-4	TRBJ1-1	NA	NA	TGTGCCAGCAGCCCCGGGGGGATACGGGCCATGAACACTGAAGCTTTCTTT	CASSPGGIRAMNTEAFF
TRBV12-3/TRBV12-4	TRBJ2-4	NA	NA	TGTGCCAGCAGCTCACCGGGACAACTTCAGTACTTC	CASSSPGQLQYF
TRBV7-9	TRBJ2-3	NA	TRBD2	TGTGCCAGCAGCGTGAGCGGGGGGGTCACAGATACGCAGTATTTT	CASSVSGGVTDTQYF
TRBV28	TRBJ1-2	NA	NA	TGTGCCAGCACCCAAAGAAGCCATAACTATGGCTACACCTTC	CASTQRSHNYGYTF